Listed below are T cell receptor beta chains from one sample, sequenced in a study of T cells in Graves' hyperthyroidism and ophthalmopathy. One entry per CDR3 protein, called by TCRdb with MiXCR from the multiplex PCR reads. Of under 600,000 distinct CDR3 sequences detected, about a sixth appear once; the ten largest clones hold 3% to 4%. Sequencing was carried out using blood. The receptors derive from a woman aged 40 to 50 with Graves' ophthalmopathy. The CDR3 runs from the conserved cysteine through the conserved F or W. Each record gives: J gene, clone size, V gene, D gene, CDR3 DNA, CDR3 protein. D genes are given only for firm matches. Only some rows state a clone size, as once, few, many or a class for expanded clones.

j_gene: TRBJ2-7
abundance: many
v_gene: TRBV6-1
d_gene: NA
CDR3nt: TGTGCCAGCAGTTCCGGACAGGGAGGGAACGAGCAGTACTTC
CDR3aa: CASSSGQGGNEQYF

j_gene: TRBJ2-1
abundance: NA
v_gene: TRBV2
d_gene: NA
CDR3nt: TGTGCCAGCAACCGGGACTTTAACAATGAGCAGTTCTTC
CDR3aa: CASNRDFNNEQFF

j_gene: TRBJ2-7
abundance: many
v_gene: TRBV11-2
d_gene: TRBD2
CDR3nt: TGTGCCAGCAGCTTAGATGGGACTATGGGTCCCGAGCAGTACTTC
CDR3aa: CASSLDGTMGPEQYF

j_gene: TRBJ1-1
abundance: NA
v_gene: TRBV27
d_gene: NA
CDR3nt: TGTGCCAGCAGCGGAGGGGGGGATTACACTGAAGCTTTCTTT
CDR3aa: CASSGGGDYTEAFF

j_gene: TRBJ1-1
abundance: many
v_gene: TRBV7-2
d_gene: TRBD1
CDR3nt: TGTGCCAGCAGCCCGGACAGGAAAAACACTGAAGCTTTCTTT
CDR3aa: CASSPDRKNTEAFF

j_gene: TRBJ2-5
abundance: many
v_gene: TRBV20-1
d_gene: TRBD2
CDR3nt: TGCAGTGCTAGCCTCCCGGGACTAGATGAGACCCAGTACTTC
CDR3aa: CSASLPGLDETQYF

j_gene: TRBJ2-4
abundance: few
v_gene: TRBV20-1
d_gene: NA
CDR3nt: TGCAGTGCTCCTCAGGACAGAAACATTCAGTACTTC
CDR3aa: CSAPQDRNIQYF

j_gene: TRBJ2-1
abundance: NA
v_gene: TRBV5-1
d_gene: TRBD2
CDR3nt: TGCGCCAGCAGTGGGCCTAGCGGGAGCAATGAGCAGTTCTTC
CDR3aa: CASSGPSGSNEQFF

j_gene: TRBJ2-2
abundance: NA
v_gene: TRBV6-2/TRBV6-3
d_gene: TRBD2
CDR3nt: TGTGCCACACCGAAGGGCCTAGCGGGAGAGGTCGGGGAGCTGTTTTTT
CDR3aa: CATPKGLAGEVGELFF

j_gene: TRBJ1-5
abundance: many
v_gene: TRBV6-1
d_gene: NA
CDR3nt: TGTGCCACCAGACCGTTGAGCAATCAGCCCCAGCATTTT
CDR3aa: CATRPLSNQPQHF

j_gene: TRBJ2-1
abundance: NA
v_gene: TRBV19
d_gene: NA
CDR3nt: TGTGCCAGTAGTAAGGAGGGGGCGGGGGGCGATGAGCAGTTCTTC
CDR3aa: CASSKEGAGGDEQFF

j_gene: TRBJ1-2
abundance: few
v_gene: TRBV4-1
d_gene: TRBD1
CDR3nt: TGCGCCAGCAGCCAAGTCGCGGAGACAGGGGGCTACACCTTC
CDR3aa: CASSQVAETGGYTF

j_gene: TRBJ2-3
abundance: NA
v_gene: TRBV20-1
d_gene: NA
CDR3nt: TGCAGTGCTAGACCTACCGGGGTAGCAGCCAGTCTCACAACCTCCACAGATACGCAGTATTTT
CDR3aa: CSARPTGVAASLTTSTDTQYF

j_gene: TRBJ2-1
abundance: NA
v_gene: TRBV20-1
d_gene: NA
CDR3nt: TGCAGTGCTGGGACTCCCTCAGGCCCCTACAATGAGCAGTTCTTC
CDR3aa: CSAGTPSGPYNEQFF

j_gene: TRBJ2-1
abundance: NA
v_gene: TRBV6-2/TRBV6-3
d_gene: NA
CDR3nt: TGTGCCAGCAGTTACTTTGAGTCCTACAATGAGCAGTTCTTC
CDR3aa: CASSYFESYNEQFF

j_gene: TRBJ1-5
abundance: NA
v_gene: TRBV2
d_gene: TRBD1
CDR3nt: TGTGCCAGCAGAGACACAGGGGTTCAGCCCCAGCATTTT
CDR3aa: CASRDTGVQPQHF

j_gene: TRBJ2-2
abundance: many
v_gene: TRBV5-1
d_gene: NA
CDR3nt: TGCGCCAGCAGCTTTTTTAGGAACACCGGGGAGCTGTTTTTT
CDR3aa: CASSFFRNTGELFF

j_gene: TRBJ1-2
abundance: NA
v_gene: TRBV10-1
d_gene: NA
CDR3nt: TGCGCCAGCAGTGAGTACAGGGATCGCGGCTACACCTTC
CDR3aa: CASSEYRDRGYTF

j_gene: TRBJ2-5
abundance: NA
v_gene: TRBV2
d_gene: NA
CDR3nt: TGTGCCAGCAGCCGGGACGGGGAGCACCAAGAGACCCAGTACTTC
CDR3aa: CASSRDGEHQETQYF

j_gene: TRBJ2-2
abundance: few
v_gene: TRBV5-6
d_gene: TRBD1
CDR3nt: TGTGCCAGCAGGCAACTTGGGACAGGGCTCACCGGGGAGCTGTTTTTT
CDR3aa: CASRQLGTGLTGELFF

j_gene: TRBJ2-3
abundance: NA
v_gene: TRBV10-3
d_gene: TRBD2
CDR3nt: TGTGCCATCAGTGAGGGACTAGCGGCTAGCACAGATACGCAGTATTTT
CDR3aa: CAISEGLAASTDTQYF

j_gene: TRBJ2-7
abundance: many
v_gene: TRBV27
d_gene: NA
CDR3nt: TGTGCCAGCAGTTATACAGGAAACTCCTACGAGCAGTACTTC
CDR3aa: CASSYTGNSYEQYF

j_gene: TRBJ2-1
abundance: few
v_gene: TRBV28
d_gene: NA
CDR3nt: TGTGCCAGCAGTTCCGGGATTTACAATGAGCAGTTCTTC
CDR3aa: CASSSGIYNEQFF

j_gene: TRBJ2-3
abundance: many
v_gene: TRBV30
d_gene: NA
CDR3nt: TGTGCCTGGAGGCTAAAGGGGACACCCCCTTATACGCAGTATTTT
CDR3aa: CAWRLKGTPPYTQYF

j_gene: TRBJ2-7
abundance: many
v_gene: TRBV11-2
d_gene: NA
CDR3nt: TGTGCCAGCAGCCTCTCACAGGTCGAGCAGTACTTC
CDR3aa: CASSLSQVEQYF

j_gene: TRBJ2-5
abundance: NA
v_gene: TRBV5-1
d_gene: NA
CDR3nt: TGCGCCAGCAGCTTGGAAGGCAGAACGCAAGAGACCCAGTACTTC
CDR3aa: CASSLEGRTQETQYF

j_gene: TRBJ2-7
abundance: many
v_gene: TRBV18
d_gene: TRBD2
CDR3nt: TGTGCCAGCAGCCCGGGGGGGTATGAGCAGTACTTC
CDR3aa: CASSPGGYEQYF

j_gene: TRBJ1-1
abundance: many
v_gene: TRBV3-1
d_gene: NA
CDR3nt: TGTGCCAGCAGCCGAACCCCGACAGGTTGGAACACTGAAGCTTTCTTT
CDR3aa: CASSRTPTGWNTEAFF

j_gene: TRBJ2-1
abundance: few
v_gene: TRBV5-1
d_gene: NA
CDR3nt: TGCGCCAGCAGCTTGGACTTAGTGGCTAGATACGGTGAGCAGTTCTTC
CDR3aa: CASSLDLVARYGEQFF

j_gene: TRBJ1-1
abundance: many
v_gene: TRBV28
d_gene: TRBD1
CDR3nt: TGTGCCAGCAGTTCAGGGGGTAACACTGAAGCTTTCTTT
CDR3aa: CASSSGGNTEAFF

j_gene: TRBJ2-5
abundance: NA
v_gene: TRBV18
d_gene: NA
CDR3nt: TGTGCCAGCTCAGCAACCGGGTCTCAAGAGACCCAGTACTTC
CDR3aa: CASSATGSQETQYF

j_gene: TRBJ2-2
abundance: many
v_gene: TRBV10-3
d_gene: TRBD1
CDR3nt: TGTGCCATCAAGGACAGGGCCAGCTTCACCGGGGAGCTGTTTTTT
CDR3aa: CAIKDRASFTGELFF

j_gene: TRBJ1-1
abundance: many
v_gene: TRBV16
d_gene: NA
CDR3nt: TGTGCCAGCAGCCAATCGAGGTCAGATAACACTGAAGCTTTCTTT
CDR3aa: CASSQSRSDNTEAFF

j_gene: TRBJ2-3
abundance: NA
v_gene: TRBV28
d_gene: NA
CDR3nt: TGTGCCAGCAGCCCCGGGGCCGGGAGCACAGATACGCAGTATTTT
CDR3aa: CASSPGAGSTDTQYF

j_gene: TRBJ2-3
abundance: many
v_gene: TRBV28
d_gene: TRBD2
CDR3nt: TGTGCCAGCAGCTCTCGGCTGGGACTAGCGGGAGTGAATCAAATCACAGATACGCAGTATTTT
CDR3aa: CASSSRLGLAGVNQITDTQYF

j_gene: TRBJ2-1
abundance: many
v_gene: TRBV12-3/TRBV12-4
d_gene: TRBD2
CDR3nt: TGTGCCAGCAGTTTCGGGCCTAGCGGCTACAATGAGCAGTTCTTC
CDR3aa: CASSFGPSGYNEQFF

j_gene: TRBJ1-1
abundance: many
v_gene: TRBV24-1
d_gene: NA
CDR3nt: TGTGCCACCAGTCATGCGGGGGCGGACACTGAAGCTTTCTTT
CDR3aa: CATSHAGADTEAFF

j_gene: TRBJ1-5
abundance: many
v_gene: TRBV2
d_gene: NA
CDR3nt: TGTGCCAGCAGTGAGCGTGAAAATCAGCCCCAGCATTTT
CDR3aa: CASSERENQPQHF

j_gene: TRBJ2-5
abundance: many
v_gene: TRBV5-1
d_gene: NA
CDR3nt: TGCGCCAGCAGCTTTTCCGCCCTAGCGACCCGCGAGACCCAGTACTTC
CDR3aa: CASSFSALATRETQYF

j_gene: TRBJ2-1
abundance: many
v_gene: TRBV6-1
d_gene: TRBD1
CDR3nt: TGTGCCAGCAGTCCCGGGACAGGGGGATGGAATGAGCAGTTCTTC
CDR3aa: CASSPGTGGWNEQFF

j_gene: TRBJ2-7
abundance: NA
v_gene: TRBV3-1
d_gene: TRBD1
CDR3nt: TGTGTCAGCAGCCAAGAGGGACAGGTCCCTTCCTACGAGCAGTGCTTC
CDR3aa: CVSSQEGQVPSYEQCF

j_gene: TRBJ1-3
abundance: NA
v_gene: TRBV7-2
d_gene: NA
CDR3nt: TGTGCCAGCAGCCTATCGGTTGGAAACACCATATATTTT
CDR3aa: CASSLSVGNTIYF

j_gene: TRBJ2-7
abundance: NA
v_gene: TRBV5-8
d_gene: TRBD1
CDR3nt: TGTGCCAGCATGCCTTCCGGGACAGGGGGGATAGCGGGACCCTACGAGCAGTACTTC
CDR3aa: CASMPSGTGGIAGPYEQYF

j_gene: TRBJ2-3
abundance: many
v_gene: TRBV5-1
d_gene: NA
CDR3nt: TGCGCCAGCAGCTTGCGGTCGAGCACAGATACGCAGTATTTT
CDR3aa: CASSLRSSTDTQYF